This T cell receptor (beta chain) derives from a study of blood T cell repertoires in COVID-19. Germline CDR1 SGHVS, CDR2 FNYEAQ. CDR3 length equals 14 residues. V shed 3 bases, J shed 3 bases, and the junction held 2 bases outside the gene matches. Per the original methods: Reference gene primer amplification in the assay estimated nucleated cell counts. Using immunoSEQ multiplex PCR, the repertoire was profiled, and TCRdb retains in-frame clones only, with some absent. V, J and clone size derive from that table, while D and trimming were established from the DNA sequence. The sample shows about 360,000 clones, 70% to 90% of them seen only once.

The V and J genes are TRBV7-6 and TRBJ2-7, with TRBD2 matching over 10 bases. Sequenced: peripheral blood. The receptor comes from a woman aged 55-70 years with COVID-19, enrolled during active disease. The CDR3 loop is CASSLLAGDYEQYF. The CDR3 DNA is TGTGCCAGCAGCTTGCTAGCGGGGGACTACGAGCAGTACTTC.